What follows are 8 T cell receptor beta chains derived from one specimen sequenced in a study of blood T cells in healthy people across ages. Alongside a J-beta primer mix, a sample-barcoded 5' primer served in a second PCR lasting 7 to 11 cycles. TCRdb re-derived calls from the 5' RACE reads in MiXCR, one entry per CDR3 protein. The sample includes 250,000 to 300,000 distinct CDR3 sequences, around 27% seen only once; the top ten take 29%. The sequencing input was blood. These receptors were taken from a woman aged 70 to 79 in good health.

The chain employs TRBV9 and TRBJ2-5; D is unresolved. This CDR3 is built from 13 residues. Trimming cost V 3 bases and J 2 bases, with 8 bases left between them. Germline lookup yields CDR1 SGDLS and CDR2 YYNGEE. The CDR3 sequence is CASSELPQETQYF. DNA for the CDR3: TGTGCCAGCAGCGAACTACCACAAGAGACCCAGTACTTC.

This clonotype was seen a few times. The chain carries TRBV27 and TRBJ1-2, with unresolved D. Germline assignment: CDR1 MNHEY and CDR2 SMNVEV (reference sequence). This CDR3 spans 17 amino acids. V was trimmed by 5 bases and J by 2 bases, leaving 21 bases between them. CDR3 nucleotides: TGTGCCAGCAGTACGGGTCTCGGAGGCAGGTACAACTATGGCTACACCTTC. Translating it yields CASSTGLGGRYNYGYTF.

The chain has TRBV4-2 and TRBJ2-3; no clear D gene. Deletions cut 1 base from V and 2 bases from J, with 10 bases between. This CDR3 contains 15 residues. The germline V gene has CDR1 LGHNA and CDR2 YNFKEQ. As DNA, the CDR3 is TGTGCCAGCAGCCAAGGGCCCACCTACACAGATACGCAGTATTTT. Its protein product is CASSQGPTYTDTQYF.

The sample holds a few counts of this clonotype. The chain carries TRBV29-1 and TRBJ2-7; tentatively, D is TRBD1 (5 bases). The CDR3 extends over 13 amino acids. Trimming cost V 5 bases and J 3 bases, with 14 bases left between them. Per germline, CDR1 SQVTM and CDR2 ANQGSEA. CDR3: CSVLWQGFYEQYF. Here the CDR3 DNA reads TGCAGCGTTTTGTGGCAGGGCTTCTACGAGCAGTACTTC.

This clonotype has just a few counts. The J gene is TRBJ2-4, the V gene TRBV27, with D possibly matching TRBD1 (7 bases). Per germline, CDR1 MNHEY and CDR2 SMNVEV (reference sequence). This CDR3 region has 15 residues. Deletions cut 6 bases from V and 6 bases from J, with 18 bases between. This chain's CDR3 is CASSTTTGRRNIQYF. In DNA, the CDR3 is TGTGCCAGCAGCACCACGACAGGGAGGCGAAACATTCAGTACTTC.

The table lists this clonotype with a few counts. This chain links TRBV28 with TRBJ2-6; a weak D match, TRBD1 (6 bases). The germline V and J ends were trimmed by 4 bases and 2 bases, with 15 bases remaining between them. This CDR3 contains 17 residues. Germline lookup yields CDR1 MDHEN and CDR2 SYDVKM. CDR3 amino acids: CASSSPGQLAGANVLTF. CDR3 DNA: TGTGCCAGCAGTTCCCCCGGACAGCTAGCTGGGGCCAACGTCCTGACTTTC.

This clonotype appeared a few times. The chain couples TRBV7-2 to TRBJ2-6; D call uncertain. Germline V lookup: CDR1 SGHTA, CDR2 FQGNSA. This CDR3 has 15 amino acids. V lost 5 bases, J lost 2 bases, and 10 bases lay in between. Here the CDR3 DNA reads TGTGCCAGCAGCCACGACCCAGCTGGGGCCAACGTCCTGACTTTC. Translation gives CASSHDPAGANVLTF.

About this clonotype itself: This clone may be a read error of a much larger clone one base away. This sequence joins TRBV2 and TRBJ2-3; the D is unclear. Germline V gene lookup returns CDR1 SNHLY and CDR2 FYNNEI. The CDR3 spans 13 residues. With 6 bases removed from V and 0 bases from J, the gap between germline ends came to 7 bases. The CDR3: CASSVTSTDTQYF. The DNA for the CDR3 is TGTGCCAGCAGCGTGACTAGCACAGATACGCAGTATTTT.